Following are 2 T cell receptor beta chains from one sample sequenced in a study of spatial heterogeneity in lung cancer. TCRdb processed the 5' RACE reads anew with MiXCR; each CDR3 protein has one entry. Of about 85,000 distinct CDR3 sequences listed, roughly a fifth were seen once; the top ten hold 6.2%. Stated time point: sample taken at primary tumor resection. Whole RNA came from tumor, nontumor lung or frozen PBMC and was sequenced without being sorted. This sample comprised PBMCs, obtained at surgery. These receptors came from a male donor with early-stage non-small cell lung cancer.

This clonotype was observed many times. The chain is built from TRBV29-1 and TRBJ1-2; tentatively, D is TRBD1 (6 bases). CDR3 length: 14 amino acids. From germline, CDR1 is SQVTM and CDR2 ANQGSEA. Trimming took 6 bases from V and 0 from J, leaving 14 bases between them. The CDR3 DNA follows: TGCAGCGTGGGGGCGGGCAGCGCTAACTATGGCTACACCTTC. Translated, it gives CSVGAGSANYGYTF.

This chain uses TRBV12-3 or TRBV12-4 with TRBJ1-1, with D possibly matching TRBD1 (5 bases). V was trimmed by 4 bases and J by 7 bases, leaving 10 bases between them. This CDR3 comprises 12 residues. The CDR3 DNA reads TGTGCCAGCAGTTATAACCAGGGTGAAGCTTTCTTT. This encodes CASSYNQGEAFF.